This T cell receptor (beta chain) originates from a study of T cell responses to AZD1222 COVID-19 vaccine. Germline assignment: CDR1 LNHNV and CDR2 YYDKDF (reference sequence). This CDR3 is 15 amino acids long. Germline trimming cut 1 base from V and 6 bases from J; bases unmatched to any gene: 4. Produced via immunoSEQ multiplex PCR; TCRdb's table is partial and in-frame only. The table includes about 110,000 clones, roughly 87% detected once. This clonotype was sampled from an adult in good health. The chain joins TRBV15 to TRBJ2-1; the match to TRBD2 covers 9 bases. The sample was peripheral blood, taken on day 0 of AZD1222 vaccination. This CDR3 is CATSRANSGSNEQFF. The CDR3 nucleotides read TGTGCCACCAGCAGAGCGAATAGCGGGAGCAATGAGCAGTTCTTC.